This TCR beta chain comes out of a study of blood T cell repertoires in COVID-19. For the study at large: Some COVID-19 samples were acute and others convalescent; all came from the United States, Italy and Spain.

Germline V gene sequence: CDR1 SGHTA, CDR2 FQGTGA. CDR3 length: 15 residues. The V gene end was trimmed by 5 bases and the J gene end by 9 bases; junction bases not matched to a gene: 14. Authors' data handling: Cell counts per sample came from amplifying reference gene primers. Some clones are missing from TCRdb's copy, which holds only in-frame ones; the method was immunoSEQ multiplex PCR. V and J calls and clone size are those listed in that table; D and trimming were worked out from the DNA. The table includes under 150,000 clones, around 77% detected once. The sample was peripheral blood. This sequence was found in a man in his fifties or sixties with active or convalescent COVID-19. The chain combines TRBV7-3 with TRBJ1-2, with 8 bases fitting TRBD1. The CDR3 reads CASSATGDLAQRYTF. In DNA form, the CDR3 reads TGTGCCAGCAGCGCGACAGGGGACCTAGCTCAACGCTACACCTTC. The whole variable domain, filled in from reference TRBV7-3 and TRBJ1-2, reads GAGVSQTPSNKVTEKGKYVELRCDPISGHTALYWYRQSLGQGPEFLIYFQGTGAADDSGLPNDRFFAVRPEGSVSTLKIQRTERGDSAVYLCASSATGDLAQRYTFGSGTRLTVV.